A selection of T cell receptor beta chains follows, all from one sample in a study of T cells after yellow fever vaccination. In TCRdb, the 5' RACE reads were re-called with MiXCR into one record per CDR3 protein. The table lists a few hundred thousand distinct CDR3 sequences, around a sixth of them singletons, with 17% in the top ten. The material sequenced was PBMCs, taken 4 to 6 days after the first yellow fever vaccination. Receptors originate from a man younger than 35 who received the YFV17D yellow fever vaccine. The CDR3 runs from the conserved cysteine through the conserved F or W. Each record gives: D gene, clone size, V gene, J gene, CDR3 protein, CDR3 DNA. A D gene is named only where the DNA matches it firmly. Expanded clones get a size class; other rows say once, few or many, or leave the size out.

>.|.|TRBV5-1|TRBJ2-5
CASSLTILETQYF
TGCGCCAGCAGCTTGACAATCTTAGAGACCCAGTACTTC
>TRBD2|many|TRBV20-1|TRBJ2-7
CSARDAGGPPNYEQYF
TGCAGTGCTAGAGATGCGGGGGGTCCCCCTAACTACGAGCAGTACTTC
>TRBD1|few|TRBV4-3|TRBJ2-2
CASSLTGGGTPGELFF
TGCGCCAGCAGCCTAACAGGGGGCGGGACCCCCGGGGAGCTGTTTTTT
>.|.|TRBV5-1|TRBJ1-4
CASSLGPEEKLFF
TGCGCCAGCAGCTTGGGCCCGGAGGAAAAACTGTTTTTT
>.|.|TRBV21-1|TRBJ1-5
CASSKVSRVNQPQHF
TGTGCCAGCAGCAAAGTAAGTCGGGTAAATCAGCCCCAGCATTTT
>.|few|TRBV10-3|TRBJ2-6
CAISDSLSGANVLTF
TGTGCCATCAGTGACTCTCTAAGTGGGGCCAACGTCCTGACTTTC
>.|.|TRBV12-3/TRBV12-4|TRBJ2-5
CASSKPQETQYF
TGTGCCAGCAGTAAGCCCCAAGAGACCCAGTACTTC
>.|.|TRBV5-4|TRBJ2-3
CASSLGSPTTADTQYF
TGTGCCAGCAGCCTTGGATCCCCAACCACCGCAGATACGCAGTATTTT
>.|few|TRBV2|TRBJ1-1
CASSYQVLAFF
TGTGCCAGCAGTTATCAGGTACTGGCTTTCTTT
>.|many|TRBV6-6|TRBJ2-5
CASSSLTGETQYF
TGTGCCAGCAGTTCGTTAACCGGGGAGACCCAGTACTTC
>.|.|TRBV7-8|TRBJ1-1
CASTPWVQNTEAFF
TGTGCCAGCACCCCTTGGGTACAGAACACTGAAGCTTTCTTT
>.|few|TRBV4-1|TRBJ2-1
CASSQEQGGGYSEQFF
TGCGCCAGCAGCCAAGAGCAGGGGGGGGGATATAGTGAGCAGTTCTTC
>TRBD1|.|TRBV12-3/TRBV12-4|TRBJ2-5
CASSFGTGGEETQYF
TGTGCCAGCAGTTTCGGTACAGGGGGCGAGGAGACCCAGTACTTC
>.|.|TRBV10-3|TRBJ1-1
CAIRRDKNTEAFF
TGTGCCATCAGGCGGGACAAGAACACTGAAGCTTTCTTT
>.|few|TRBV9|TRBJ2-7
CASSDPRGRNEQYF
TGTGCCAGCAGCGACCCCCGGGGTAGAAACGAGCAGTACTTC
>.|.|TRBV6-2/TRBV6-3|TRBJ2-3
CASSYSRGSSTDTQYF
TGTGCCAGCAGTTACTCTAGGGGGTCCAGCACAGATACGCAGTATTTT
>TRBD2|.|TRBV11-1|TRBJ2-2
CASSLGRGYAGELFF
TGTGCCAGCAGCTTAGGGCGGGGGTACGCCGGGGAGCTGTTTTTT
>TRBD1|once|TRBV4-3|TRBJ2-2
CASSGARGQDTGELFF
TGCGCCAGCAGCGGAGCCAGAGGACAGGACACCGGGGAGCTGTTTTTT
>.|few|TRBV6-5|TRBJ1-1
CASSSGRPRHEAFF
TGTGCCAGCAGTTCCGGCAGGCCAAGACATGAAGCTTTCTTT
>.|few|TRBV7-6|TRBJ1-4
CASSLGALGPDEKLFF
TGTGCCAGCAGCTTAGGGGCCTTGGGGCCGGATGAAAAACTGTTTTTT
>.|few|TRBV18|TRBJ1-1
CASHRGNTEAFF
TGTGCCAGCCATCGGGGCAACACTGAAGCTTTCTTT
>.|.|TRBV2|TRBJ1-2
CASQTPLVYGYTF
TGTGCCAGCCAGACACCGCTCGTCTATGGCTACACCTTC
>TRBD1|few|TRBV10-3|TRBJ1-2
CAISRDRAFNYGYTF
TGTGCCATCAGCCGGGACAGGGCTTTCAACTATGGCTACACCTTC
>.|.|TRBV7-9|TRBJ1-5
CASSFFGVWQHF
TGTGCCAGCAGCTTTTTTGGGGTGTGGCAGCATTTT
>.|.|TRBV27|TRBJ2-1
CASSTLRDNYNEQFF
TGTGCCAGCAGTACCCTACGGGACAACTACAATGAGCAGTTCTTC
>TRBD1|.|TRBV7-8|TRBJ1-2
CASSFTGTGDGYTF
TGTGCCAGCAGCTTTACTGGGACAGGGGATGGCTACACCTTC
>TRBD2|.|TRBV3-1|TRBJ2-5
CASSQEPGLAALGTQYF
TGTGCCAGCAGCCAAGAACCGGGACTAGCGGCTCTAGGGACCCAGTACTTC
>TRBD1|few|TRBV29-1|TRBJ1-1
CSVEGLPGQGRIGTEAFF
TGCAGCGTTGAGGGCTTACCGGGACAGGGGAGGATTGGCACTGAAGCTTTCTTT
>.|.|TRBV27|TRBJ2-1
CASSNGAYNEQFF
TGTGCCAGCAGTAACGGCGCCTACAATGAGCAGTTCTTC
>.|few|TRBV6-5|TRBJ2-3
CASSHDGGDTQYF
TGTGCCAGCAGTCACGACGGGGGAGATACGCAGTATTTT
>.|few|TRBV6-1|TRBJ1-1
CASRIPQSPEAFF
TGTGCCAGCAGAATCCCCCAAAGTCCTGAAGCTTTCTTT
>TRBD2|.|TRBV7-9|TRBJ2-1
CASSHWARGVNEQFF
TGTGCCAGCAGCCATTGGGCGCGGGGGGTGAATGAGCAGTTCTTC
>.|many|TRBV5-6|TRBJ1-3
CASSLFGLTGNTIYF
TGTGCCAGCAGCTTGTTCGGCCTCACAGGAAACACCATATATTTT
>.|few|TRBV4-3|TRBJ2-3
CASSQDALDTQYF
TGCGCCAGCAGCCAAGACGCATTGGATACGCAGTATTTT
>TRBD2|.|TRBV2|TRBJ2-1
CASSYTSGGAREQFF
TGTGCCAGCAGTTATACTAGCGGGGGGGCACGTGAGCAGTTCTTC
>.|.|TRBV14|TRBJ2-1
CASSQGKYNEQFF
TGTGCCAGCAGCCAGGGGAAATACAATGAGCAGTTCTTC
>.|.|TRBV11-2|TRBJ2-1
CASSRFIAYNEQFF
TGTGCCAGCAGCCGATTTATAGCGTACAATGAGCAGTTCTTC